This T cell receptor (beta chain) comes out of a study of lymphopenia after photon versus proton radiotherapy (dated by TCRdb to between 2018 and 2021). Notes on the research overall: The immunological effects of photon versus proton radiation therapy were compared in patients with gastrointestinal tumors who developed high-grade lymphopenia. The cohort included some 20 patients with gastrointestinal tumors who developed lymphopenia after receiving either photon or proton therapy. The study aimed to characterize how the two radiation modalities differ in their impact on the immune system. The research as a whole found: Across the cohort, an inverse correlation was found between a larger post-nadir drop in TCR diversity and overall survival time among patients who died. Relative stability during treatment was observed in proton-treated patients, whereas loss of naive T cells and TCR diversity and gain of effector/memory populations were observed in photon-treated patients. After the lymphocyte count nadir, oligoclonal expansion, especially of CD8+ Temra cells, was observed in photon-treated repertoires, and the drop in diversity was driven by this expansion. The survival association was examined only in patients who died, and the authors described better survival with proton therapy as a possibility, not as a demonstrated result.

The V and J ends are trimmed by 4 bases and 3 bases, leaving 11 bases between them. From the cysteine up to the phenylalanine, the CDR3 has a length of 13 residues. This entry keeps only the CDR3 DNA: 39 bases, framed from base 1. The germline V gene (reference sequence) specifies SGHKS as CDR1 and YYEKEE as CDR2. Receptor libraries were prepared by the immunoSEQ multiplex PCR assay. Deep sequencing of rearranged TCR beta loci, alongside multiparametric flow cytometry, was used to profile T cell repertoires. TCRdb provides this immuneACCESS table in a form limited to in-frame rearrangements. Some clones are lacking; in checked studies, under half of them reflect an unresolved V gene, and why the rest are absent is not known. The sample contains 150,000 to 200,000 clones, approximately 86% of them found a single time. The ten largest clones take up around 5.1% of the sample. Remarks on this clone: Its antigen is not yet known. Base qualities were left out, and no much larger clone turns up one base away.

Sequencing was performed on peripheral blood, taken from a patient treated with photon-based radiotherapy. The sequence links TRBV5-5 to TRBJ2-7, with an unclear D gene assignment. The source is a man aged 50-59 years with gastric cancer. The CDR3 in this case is CASSQTALYEQYF. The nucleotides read TGTGCCAGCAGCCAAACCGCACTCTACGAGCAGTACTTC.